A selection of T cell receptor beta chains follows, all from one sample in a study of cytomegalovirus exposure and HLA in healthy donors. Assay: immunoSEQ multiplex PCR; the TCRdb copy retains only in-frame clones and omits some. The sample gives about 160,000 clones, around 74% of which show up once; around 2% is in the top ten. Material: PBMCs. The receptors here all came from a female donor in good health and CMV-seronegative. Both conserved end residues are part of each CDR3. A D gene is named only where the DNA matches it firmly. Where a row states a size, it is once, few, many or the class of an expanded clone; other rows omit it.

size: -
J: TRBJ1-4
D: -
V: TRBV5-1
CDR3: CASRDTGTTNEKLFF
DNA: TGCGCCAGCAGGGATACCGGGACAACAAATGAAAAACTGTTTTTT

size: -
J: TRBJ2-5
D: TRBD1
V: TRBV5-1
CDR3: CASSYPSQGLETQYF
DNA: TGCGCCAGCAGCTATCCCTCACAGGGGTTAGAGACCCAGTACTTC

size: -
J: TRBJ2-5
D: -
V: TRBV18
CDR3: CASSPSPAGETQYF
DNA: TGTGCCAGCTCACCGAGTCCGGCGGGTGAGACCCAGTACTTC

size: -
J: TRBJ2-5
D: -
V: TRBV4-1
CDR3: CASSQSRGPQETQYF
DNA: TGCGCCAGCAGCCAATCACGCGGCCCCCAAGAGACCCAGTACTTC

size: -
J: TRBJ1-5
D: -
V: TRBV27
CDR3: CASSLGGGQPQHF
DNA: TGTGCCAGCAGTTTAGGCGGGGGTCAGCCCCAGCATTTT

size: -
J: TRBJ2-2
D: TRBD1
V: TRBV9
CDR3: CASSARSTGGLLTGELFF
DNA: TGTGCCAGCAGCGCCCGATCGACAGGGGGGCTTCTGACCGGGGAGCTGTTTTTT

size: -
J: TRBJ2-1
D: -
V: TRBV7-3
CDR3: CASSSTGSYNEQFF
DNA: TGTGCCAGCAGCTCGACAGGCTCCTACAATGAGCAGTTCTTC

size: -
J: TRBJ1-5
D: -
V: TRBV5-1
CDR3: CASSLSGGGNQPQHF
DNA: TGCGCCAGCAGCTTGTCGGGGGGTGGCAATCAGCCCCAGCATTTT

size: -
J: TRBJ2-7
D: TRBD1
V: TRBV19
CDR3: CASSIDRGSYEQYF
DNA: TGTGCCAGTAGTATCGACAGGGGGTCCTACGAGCAGTACTTC

size: -
J: TRBJ1-2
D: -
V: TRBV25-1
CDR3: CASSEGGVNYGYTF
DNA: TGTGCCAGCAGTGAAGGGGGGGTTAACTATGGCTACACCTTC

size: few
J: TRBJ1-1
D: -
V: TRBV30
CDR3: CAWDGILGAEAFF
DNA: TGTGCCTGGGACGGGATTCTGGGAGCTGAAGCTTTCTTT

size: -
J: TRBJ1-2
D: TRBD1
V: TRBV6-6
CDR3: CASRDRHYGYTF
DNA: TGTGCCAGCAGGGACAGGCACTATGGCTACACCTTC

size: few
J: TRBJ1-1
D: TRBD1
V: TRBV2
CDR3: CASKTGVWNTEAFF
DNA: TGTGCCAGCAAAACAGGGGTGTGGAACACTGAAGCTTTCTTT

size: few
J: TRBJ1-2
D: -
V: TRBV9
CDR3: CASSAGSHNGYTF
DNA: TGTGCCAGCAGCGCCGGGAGTCACAATGGCTACACCTTC

size: -
J: TRBJ1-1
D: -
V: TRBV18
CDR3: CASSPRPQGPEAFF
DNA: TGTGCCAGCTCCCCTAGACCACAGGGCCCTGAAGCTTTCTTT

size: -
J: TRBJ2-4
D: -
V: TRBV5-4
CDR3: CASSPRGTKNIQYF
DNA: TGTGCCAGCAGCCCCAGGGGAACCAAAAACATTCAGTACTTC

size: -
J: TRBJ1-2
D: TRBD1
V: TRBV10-3
CDR3: CAIIEGQGAEGYTF
DNA: TGTGCCATCATCGAGGGACAGGGGGCGGAAGGCTACACCTTC

size: few
J: TRBJ2-3
D: TRBD2
V: TRBV5-6
CDR3: CASSIPFTGLAATDTQYF
DNA: TGTGCCAGCAGCATACCTTTCACGGGACTAGCGGCCACAGATACGCAGTATTTT

size: -
J: TRBJ2-7
D: TRBD1
V: TRBV7-2
CDR3: CASSPGTGPQYEQYF
DNA: TGTGCCAGCAGCCCAGGGACAGGACCACAATACGAGCAGTACTTC

size: few
J: TRBJ1-1
D: -
V: TRBV29-1
CDR3: CSVLPDSNTEAFF
DNA: TGCAGCGTTTTACCGGACAGTAACACTGAAGCTTTCTTT

size: -
J: TRBJ2-3
D: -
V: TRBV7-2
CDR3: CASSLVYRVTDTQYF
DNA: TGTGCCAGCAGCTTAGTTTACAGGGTGACAGATACGCAGTATTTT

size: -
J: TRBJ2-5
D: TRBD2
V: TRBV5-4
CDR3: CASSALAGAPETQYF
DNA: TGTGCCAGCAGTGCCCTAGCGGGAGCCCCAGAGACCCAGTACTTC

size: few
J: TRBJ1-1
D: -
V: TRBV27
CDR3: CASSWTGTEAFF
DNA: TGTGCCAGCAGTTGGACTGGCACTGAAGCTTTCTTT

size: -
J: TRBJ2-4
D: TRBD1
V: TRBV11-2
CDR3: CASSSTGEGNIQYF
DNA: TGTGCCAGCAGCTCGACAGGGGAAGGAAACATTCAGTACTTC

size: few
J: TRBJ2-2
D: -
V: TRBV2
CDR3: CASSKGQGLTGELFF
DNA: TGTGCCAGCAGTAAGGGCCAGGGATTAACCGGGGAGCTGTTTTTT

size: -
J: TRBJ2-7
D: -
V: TRBV7-2
CDR3: CASSPRNRANEQYF
DNA: TGTGCCAGCAGCCCTAGGAACAGGGCCAACGAGCAGTACTTC

size: -
J: TRBJ1-4
D: -
V: TRBV15
CDR3: CATSREGATNEKLFF
DNA: TGTGCCACCAGCAGAGAAGGGGCAACTAATGAAAAACTGTTTTTT

size: -
J: TRBJ1-1
D: TRBD1
V: TRBV19
CDR3: CASSFGDRARTEAFF
DNA: TGTGCCAGTAGTTTCGGAGACAGGGCTCGGACTGAAGCTTTCTTT

size: -
J: TRBJ1-1
D: -
V: TRBV5-1
CDR3: CASSQDRSNTEAFF
DNA: TGCGCCAGCAGTCAGGACAGATCTAACACTGAAGCTTTCTTT

size: -
J: TRBJ2-5
D: -
V: TRBV30
CDR3: CAWSVHSASYQETQYF
DNA: TGTGCCTGGAGTGTACATAGCGCCTCCTACCAAGAGACCCAGTACTTC

size: -
J: TRBJ2-1
D: TRBD2
V: TRBV11-1
CDR3: CASSLGTSAIYNEQFF
DNA: TGTGCCAGCAGCCTCGGGACTAGCGCAATCTACAATGAGCAGTTCTTC

size: -
J: TRBJ2-7
D: -
V: TRBV6-6
CDR3: CASSYSGLIPQLEQYF
DNA: TGTGCCAGCAGTTACTCGGGACTCATCCCCCAACTCGAGCAGTACTTC

size: -
J: TRBJ2-7
D: TRBD2
V: TRBV2
CDR3: CASSRTSGSYEQYF
DNA: TGTGCCAGCAGTCGTACTAGCGGGAGCTACGAGCAGTACTTC

size: -
J: TRBJ2-3
D: -
V: TRBV25-1
CDR3: CASSEEASTDTQYF
DNA: TGTGCCAGCAGTGAGGAGGCTAGCACAGATACGCAGTATTTT

size: -
J: TRBJ2-7
D: TRBD1
V: TRBV5-1
CDR3: CASSPPGQSTYEQYF
DNA: TGCGCCAGCAGCCCACCGGGACAGAGTACCTACGAGCAGTACTTC

size: -
J: TRBJ2-5
D: TRBD1
V: TRBV30
CDR3: CAWARQGMETQYF
DNA: TGTGCCTGGGCCCGACAGGGGATGGAGACCCAGTACTTC

size: -
J: TRBJ2-7
D: TRBD2
V: TRBV5-1
CDR3: CASSLGTSAYEQYF
DNA: TGCGCCAGCAGCCTCGGGACTAGCGCCTACGAGCAGTACTTC

size: -
J: TRBJ2-2
D: -
V: TRBV7-9
CDR3: CASRRPGDTGELFF
DNA: TGTGCCAGCAGAAGGCCAGGGGACACCGGGGAGCTGTTTTTT

size: -
J: TRBJ2-5
D: TRBD1
V: TRBV4-2
CDR3: CASSLLSPSLGTGGFRETQYF
DNA: TGTGCCAGCAGCCTCCTTTCGCCCTCACTCGGGACAGGGGGCTTCAGGGAGACCCAGTACTTC

size: -
J: TRBJ1-6
D: TRBD1
V: TRBV5-1
CDR3: CASSLTGTGSNNSPLHF
DNA: TGCGCCAGCAGCTTAACCGGGACAGGGAGCAATAATTCACCCCTCCACTTT

size: -
J: TRBJ1-6
D: TRBD1
V: TRBV6-5
CDR3: CASSGRGQRDSPLHF
DNA: TGTGCCAGCAGCGGCAGGGGACAGAGGGATTCACCCCTCCACTTT

size: -
J: TRBJ2-3
D: TRBD2
V: TRBV13
CDR3: CASSLSGTSLTDTQYF
DNA: TGTGCCAGCAGCTTATCCGGGACTAGCCTCACAGATACGCAGTATTTT

size: -
J: TRBJ1-5
D: -
V: TRBV6-5
CDR3: CASSLRSNQPQHF
DNA: TGTGCCAGCAGTCTACGGAGCAATCAGCCCCAGCATTTT

size: -
J: TRBJ2-1
D: TRBD2
V: TRBV2
CDR3: CASSYGLAGVYGQFF
DNA: TGTGCCAGCAGTTACGGACTAGCGGGAGTCTATGGGCAGTTCTTC

size: -
J: TRBJ2-5
D: -
V: TRBV5-6
CDR3: CASSLGGGAQETQYF
DNA: TGTGCCAGCAGCTTGGGAGGGGGGGCCCAAGAGACCCAGTACTTC

size: -
J: TRBJ2-7
D: TRBD1
V: TRBV2
CDR3: CASSAGRGTGANEQYF
DNA: TGTGCCAGCAGTGCGGGGAGGGGGACAGGGGCCAACGAGCAGTACTTC

size: -
J: TRBJ1-2
D: TRBD1
V: TRBV30
CDR3: CASKDRSYGYTF
DNA: TGTGCCTCGAAGGACAGGAGCTATGGCTACACCTTC

size: -
J: TRBJ2-7
D: -
V: TRBV5-1
CDR3: CASSLAGQGIDEQYF
DNA: TGCGCCAGCAGCTTGGCCGGGCAGGGAATCGACGAGCAGTACTTC

size: few
J: TRBJ1-2
D: -
V: TRBV30
CDR3: CAWSVRVSGNGYTF
DNA: TGTGCCTGGAGTGTAAGGGTGTCGGGAAATGGCTACACCTTC

size: -
J: TRBJ2-1
D: -
V: TRBV14
CDR3: CASSQFRFLPGEQFF
DNA: TGTGCCAGCAGCCAGTTTAGATTCCTGCCAGGTGAGCAGTTCTTC

size: -
J: TRBJ2-7
D: TRBD2
V: TRBV6-5
CDR3: CASSYAQRGAYEQYF
DNA: TGTGCCAGCAGTTACGCCCAGCGGGGGGCCTACGAGCAGTACTTC

size: -
J: TRBJ1-4
D: TRBD1
V: TRBV10-2
CDR3: CASSGGQGDEKLFF
DNA: TGCGCCAGCAGTGGAGGACAGGGAGATGAAAAACTGTTTTTT

size: -
J: TRBJ1-2
D: -
V: TRBV28
CDR3: CASSLREQGPIGYTF
DNA: TGTGCCAGCAGTTTAAGGGAGCAGGGGCCTATTGGCTACACCTTC

size: -
J: TRBJ2-2
D: -
V: TRBV6-6
CDR3: CASSLQVNGELFF
DNA: TGTGCCAGCAGCCTACAGGTTAACGGGGAGCTGTTTTTT

size: -
J: TRBJ2-1
D: TRBD2
V: TRBV11-2
CDR3: CASSSTGTSVYNEQFF
DNA: TGTGCCAGCAGCTCCACCGGGACTAGCGTATACAATGAGCAGTTCTTC